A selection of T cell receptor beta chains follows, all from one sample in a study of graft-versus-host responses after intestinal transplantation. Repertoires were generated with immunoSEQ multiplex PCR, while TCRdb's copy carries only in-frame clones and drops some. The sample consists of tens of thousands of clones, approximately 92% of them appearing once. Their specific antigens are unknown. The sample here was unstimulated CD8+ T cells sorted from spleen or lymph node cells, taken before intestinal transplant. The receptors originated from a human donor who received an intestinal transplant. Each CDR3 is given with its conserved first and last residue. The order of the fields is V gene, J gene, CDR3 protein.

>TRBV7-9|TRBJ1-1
CASSSSRGQTPNTEAFF
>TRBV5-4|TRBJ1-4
CASSWGEEKLFF
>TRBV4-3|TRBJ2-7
CASSQEVTAGGEQYF
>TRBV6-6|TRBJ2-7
CASTVPGTGEPYEQYF
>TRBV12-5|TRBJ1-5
CASADRNQPQHF
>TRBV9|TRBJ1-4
CASSVGQVEEKLFF
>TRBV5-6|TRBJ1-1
CASSLQRDITEAFF
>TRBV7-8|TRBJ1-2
CASSSTTTGQGGYGYTF
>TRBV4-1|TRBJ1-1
CASSQKSGGGANTEAFF
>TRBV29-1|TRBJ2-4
CSVVRTENIQYF
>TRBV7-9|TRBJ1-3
CASSSSTTGQGFF
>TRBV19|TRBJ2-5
CASSPTSGGALSETQYF
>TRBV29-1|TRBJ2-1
CSVEKTGFGYNEQFF
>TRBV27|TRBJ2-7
CASSPGTSGRNEQYF
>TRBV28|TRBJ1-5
CASSQRQFDNQPQHF
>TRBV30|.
CAWSHPGTGRYEQYF
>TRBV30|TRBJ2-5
CAWTGYQETQYF
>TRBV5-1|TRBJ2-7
CASSQGQGGTYEQYF
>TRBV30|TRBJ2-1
CAWRTSDRAHNEQFF
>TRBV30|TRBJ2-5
CAWTSGRGGLGETQYF
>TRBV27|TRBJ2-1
CASSPGTSGTYNEQFF
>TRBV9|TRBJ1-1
CASSVAGTTNTEAFF
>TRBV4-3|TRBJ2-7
CASSQFAGGYEQYF
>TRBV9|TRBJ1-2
CASSANQVYDGYTF
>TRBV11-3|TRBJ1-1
CASSSAVRSNTEAFF
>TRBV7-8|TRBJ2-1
CASSLVNNEQFF
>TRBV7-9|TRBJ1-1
CAIQTVGLDSEAFF
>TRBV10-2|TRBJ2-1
CASRGVSSYNEQFF
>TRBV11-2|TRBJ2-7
CASSTPDNPYEQYF
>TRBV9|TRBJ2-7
CASSVGPGDEQYF
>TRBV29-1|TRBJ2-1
CSVEGVAGIAYNEQFF
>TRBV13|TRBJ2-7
CASSNAGTGIYEQYF
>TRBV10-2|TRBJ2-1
CASSAPGQGYNEQFF
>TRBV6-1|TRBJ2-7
CASSEPGTSYEQYF